Listed below are T cell receptor beta chains from one sample, sequenced in a study of blood T cell repertoires in COVID-19. Assay: immunoSEQ multiplex PCR; the TCRdb copy retains only in-frame clones and omits some. The sample includes 60,000 to 90,000 clones, 86% of them seen just once. Sequences were obtained from peripheral blood. All receptors come from a human donor in a cohort sampled during active COVID-19. CDR3s include the opening cysteine and the closing phenylalanine or tryptophan. Fields, in order: CDR3 length, J gene, clone size, V gene, D gene, CDR3 protein, CDR3 DNA. The D gene is left open where the match is weak. Only part of the rows carry a size: once, few, many, or a class if the clone is expanded.

>14|TRBJ2-7|.|TRBV6-5|TRBD1
CASTGTGGAYEQYF
TGTGCCAGCACCGGGACAGGGGGCGCCTACGAGCAGTACTTC
>15|TRBJ2-6|.|TRBV19|TRBD1
CATLPGGAGANVLTF
TGTGCCACCCTCCCAGGGGGCGCTGGGGCCAACGTCCTGACTTTC
>13|TRBJ1-4|few|TRBV5-1|TRBD1
CASMRGHNEKLFF
TGCGCCAGCATGAGGGGGCACAATGAAAAACTGTTTTTT
>12|TRBJ1-5|.|TRBV19|.
CASSNHRVPFHF
TGTGCCAGTAGTAACCACAGGGTCCCTTTTCATTTT
>15|TRBJ2-1|once|TRBV7-2|TRBD2
CASSFKLAGKNEQFF
TGTGCCAGCAGCTTCAAGCTAGCGGGGAAGAATGAGCAGTTCTTC
>18|TRBJ2-1|large|TRBV19|.
CASSIRVAALHSYNEQFF
TGTGCCAGTAGTATTAGAGTAGCGGCCCTTCATTCCTACAATGAGCAGTTCTTC
>16|TRBJ2-1|.|TRBV5-6|TRBD1
CASSLPDRGLYNEQFF
TGTGCCAGCAGCCTCCCCGACAGGGGTCTGTACAATGAGCAGTTCTTC
>15|TRBJ1-3|.|TRBV6-5|.
CASSYSTRVGNTIYF
TGTGCCAGCAGTTACTCGACCAGGGTCGGAAACACCATATATTTT
>15|TRBJ2-7|.|TRBV27|.
CASSLSSGIRYEQYF
TGTGCCAGCAGTTTATCATCCGGGATCCGCTACGAGCAGTACTTC
>14|TRBJ2-1|.|TRBV10-3|TRBD1
CATQHDRGGNEQFF
TGTGCCACCCAACACGACAGGGGCGGAAATGAGCAGTTCTTC
>12|TRBJ2-5|.|TRBV2|TRBD1
CASRNRGETQYF
TGTGCCAGCAGGAACAGGGGTGAGACCCAGTACTTC
>14|TRBJ1-6|.|TRBV28|.
CASSSAAGDSPLHF
TGTGCCAGCAGTTCGGCGGCAGGGGATTCACCCCTCCACTTT
>18|TRBJ1-6|.|TRBV18|TRBD1
CASSPFTFGTGDNSPLHF
TGTGCCAGCTCACCATTTACCTTTGGGACAGGGGATAATTCACCCCTCCACTTT
>17|TRBJ2-5|.|TRBV11-2|TRBD2
CASRPRPREGLWETQYF
TGTGCCAGCAGGCCGAGACCGCGGGAGGGCCTCTGGGAGACCCAGTACTTC
>13|TRBJ1-6|.|TRBV5-1|TRBD1
CASSPDRDSPLHF
TGCGCCAGCAGCCCCGACAGGGATTCACCCCTCCACTTT
>15|TRBJ2-3|.|TRBV5-1|.
CASSPRVGSADTQYF
TGCGCCAGCAGCCCGAGGGTCGGGAGCGCAGATACGCAGTATTTT
>12|TRBJ2-5|.|TRBV29-1|TRBD1
CSVGTAGETQYF
TGCAGCGTAGGGACAGCAGGGGAGACCCAGTACTTC
>16|TRBJ2-3|.|TRBV24-1|TRBD2
CATSDFSGVSTDTQYF
TGTGCCACCAGTGATTTCAGCGGGGTCAGCACAGATACGCAGTATTTT
>14|TRBJ1-5|.|TRBV11-2|.
CASSLGTAGQPQHF
TGTGCCAGCAGCTTAGGGACAGCCGGTCAGCCCCAGCATTTT
>13|TRBJ2-1|.|TRBV7-2|.
CASSLDVTGEQFF
TGTGCCAGCAGCTTAGATGTAACGGGTGAGCAGTTCTTC
>12|TRBJ2-5|.|TRBV5-4|.
CASSLPGETQYF
TGTGCCAGCAGCCTTCCCGGGGAGACCCAGTACTTC
>18|TRBJ1-3|.|TRBV3-1/TRBV3-2|.
CASSQALHQGGSGNTIYF
TGTGCCAGCAGCCAAGCGCTGCATCAGGGAGGCTCTGGAAACACCATATATTTT
>14|TRBJ1-5|.|TRBV11-2|TRBD1
CASSLNRGDQPQHF
TGTGCCAGCAGCTTAAACAGGGGCGATCAGCCCCAGCATTTT
>15|TRBJ2-4|.|TRBV7-9|.
CASSFLGQPVDIQYF
TGTGCCAGCAGCTTTCTAGGCCAACCAGTAGACATTCAGTACTTC
>14|TRBJ2-4|.|TRBV7-3|.
CASSPRGAGNIQYF
TGTGCCAGCAGCCCCCGCGGGGCGGGAAACATTCAGTACTTC
>15|TRBJ2-2|.|TRBV19|.
CASRKDNILPGELFF
TGTGCCAGTAGGAAGGACAACATTTTGCCCGGGGAGCTGTTTTTT
>13|TRBJ1-5|.|TRBV18|.
CASSPQFFGGQHF
TGTGCCAGCTCACCTCAATTTTTTGGAGGCCAGCATTTT
>17|TRBJ1-1|.|TRBV30|TRBD1
CAWSVSGTGGLNTEAFF
TGTGCCTGGAGTGTTTCGGGGACAGGGGGCTTGAACACTGAAGCTTTCTTT
>12|TRBJ1-3|.|TRBV28|TRBD1
CASSLGDREKYF
TGTGCCAGCAGTTTAGGGGACAGGGAAAAATATTTT
>12|TRBJ2-2|.|TRBV30|.
CAWTGLTGELFF
TGTGCCTGGACAGGGCTCACCGGGGAGCTGTTTTTT
>12|TRBJ2-7|.|TRBV5-5|.
CASSSTGVEQYF
TGTGCCAGCAGCTCAACGGGGGTCGAGCAGTACTTC
>14|TRBJ2-1|.|TRBV6-6|TRBD2
CASSYGRAPNEQFF
TGTGCCAGCAGTTACGGGAGGGCCCCGAATGAGCAGTTCTTC
>16|TRBJ1-1|.|TRBV5-1|.
CASSLKPGGENTEAFF
TGCGCCAGCAGCCTAAAACCCGGCGGAGAGAACACTGAAGCTTTCTTT
>14|TRBJ1-5|once|TRBV2|.
CASSDSYSNQPQHF
TGTGCCAGCAGTGACAGTTATAGCAATCAGCCCCAGCATTTT
>16|TRBJ2-3|few|TRBV5-4|.
CASINGQKKSTDTQYF
TGTGCCAGCATTAACGGACAGAAGAAGAGCACAGATACGCAGTATTTT
>13|TRBJ2-5|.|TRBV5-4|.
CASSHDRQRAQYF
TGTGCCAGCAGCCACGATCGACAGCGGGCCCAGTACTTC
>13|TRBJ2-1|few|TRBV7-2|.
CASLTGSGDEQFF
TGTGCCAGCCTAACAGGGTCTGGGGATGAGCAGTTCTTC
>14|TRBJ2-1|.|TRBV6-5|TRBD2
CASRGTTSYNEQFF
TGTGCCAGCAGGGGGACTACCTCCTACAATGAGCAGTTCTTC
>13|TRBJ2-7|.|TRBV10-3|.
CAIRRDSFYEQYF
TGTGCCATCAGGCGGGACAGTTTCTACGAGCAGTACTTC
>16|TRBJ2-1|.|TRBV24-1|TRBD2
CATSDPSGGGGNEQFF
TGTGCCACCAGTGACCCTAGCGGGGGGGGTGGTAATGAGCAGTTCTTC
>15|TRBJ2-3|.|TRBV27|.
CASSLGRGAADTQYF
TGTGCCAGCAGTTTAGGCAGGGGCGCGGCAGATACGCAGTATTTT
>14|TRBJ2-7|.|TRBV6-6|TRBD1
CASRRDRGSYEQYF
TGTGCCAGCAGACGGGACAGGGGCTCCTACGAGCAGTACTTC
>14|TRBJ2-1|.|TRBV2|TRBD2
CASFSGGPYNEQFF
TGTGCCAGCTTTAGCGGGGGACCCTACAATGAGCAGTTCTTC